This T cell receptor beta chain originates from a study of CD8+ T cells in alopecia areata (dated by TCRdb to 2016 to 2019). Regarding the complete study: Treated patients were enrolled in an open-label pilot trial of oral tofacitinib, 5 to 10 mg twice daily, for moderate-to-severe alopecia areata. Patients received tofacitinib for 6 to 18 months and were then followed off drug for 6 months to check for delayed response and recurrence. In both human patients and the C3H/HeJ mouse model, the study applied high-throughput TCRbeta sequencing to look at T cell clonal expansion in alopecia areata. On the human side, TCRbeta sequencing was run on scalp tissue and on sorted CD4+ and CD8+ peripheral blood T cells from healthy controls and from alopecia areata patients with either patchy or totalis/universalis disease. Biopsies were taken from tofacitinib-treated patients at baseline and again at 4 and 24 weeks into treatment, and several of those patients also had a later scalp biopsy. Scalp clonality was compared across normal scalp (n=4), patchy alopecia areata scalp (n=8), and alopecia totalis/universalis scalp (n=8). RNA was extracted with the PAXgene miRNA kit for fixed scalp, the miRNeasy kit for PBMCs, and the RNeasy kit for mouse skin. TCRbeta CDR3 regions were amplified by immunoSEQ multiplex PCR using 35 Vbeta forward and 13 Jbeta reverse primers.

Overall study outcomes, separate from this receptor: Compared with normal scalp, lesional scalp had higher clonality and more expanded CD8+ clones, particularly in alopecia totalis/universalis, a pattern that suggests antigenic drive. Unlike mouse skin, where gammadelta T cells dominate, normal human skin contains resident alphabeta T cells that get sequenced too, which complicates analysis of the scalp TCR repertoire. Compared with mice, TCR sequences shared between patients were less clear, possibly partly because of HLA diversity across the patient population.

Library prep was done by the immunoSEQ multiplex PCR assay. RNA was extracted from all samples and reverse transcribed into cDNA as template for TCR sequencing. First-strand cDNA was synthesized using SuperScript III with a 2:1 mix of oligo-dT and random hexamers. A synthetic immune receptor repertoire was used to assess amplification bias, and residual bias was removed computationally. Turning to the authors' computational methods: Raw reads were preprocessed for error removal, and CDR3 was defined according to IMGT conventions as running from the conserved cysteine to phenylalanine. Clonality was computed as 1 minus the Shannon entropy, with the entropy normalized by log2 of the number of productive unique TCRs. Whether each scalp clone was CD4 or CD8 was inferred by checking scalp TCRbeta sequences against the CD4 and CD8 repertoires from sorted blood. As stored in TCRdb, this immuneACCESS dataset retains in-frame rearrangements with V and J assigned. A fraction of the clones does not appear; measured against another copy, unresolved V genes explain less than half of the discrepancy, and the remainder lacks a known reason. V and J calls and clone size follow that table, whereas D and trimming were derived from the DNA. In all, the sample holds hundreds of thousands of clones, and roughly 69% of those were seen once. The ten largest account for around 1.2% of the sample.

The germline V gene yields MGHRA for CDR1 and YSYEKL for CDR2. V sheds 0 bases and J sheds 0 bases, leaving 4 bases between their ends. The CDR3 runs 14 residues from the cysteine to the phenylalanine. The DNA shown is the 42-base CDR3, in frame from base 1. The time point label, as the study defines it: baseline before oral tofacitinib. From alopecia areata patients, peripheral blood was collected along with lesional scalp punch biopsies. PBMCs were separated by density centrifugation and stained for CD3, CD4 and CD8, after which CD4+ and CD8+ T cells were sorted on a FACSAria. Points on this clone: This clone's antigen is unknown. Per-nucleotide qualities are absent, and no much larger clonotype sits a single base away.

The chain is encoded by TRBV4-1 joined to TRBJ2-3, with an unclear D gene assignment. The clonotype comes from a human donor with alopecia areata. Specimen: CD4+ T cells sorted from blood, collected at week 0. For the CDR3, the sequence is CASSQDPSTDTQYF. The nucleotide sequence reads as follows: TGCGCCAGCAGCCAAGATCCTAGCACAGATACGCAGTATTTT.